This paragraph reports one T cell receptor beta chain. What it binds is not known. This specimen comes from a study of T cell responses to AZD1222 COVID-19 vaccine. The study, taken as a whole, reports: At baseline, seropositivity was found in only five or six AZD1222 recipients.

Libraries were prepared by immunoSEQ multiplex PCR; TCRdb keeps only in-frame clonotypes and omits some of them. Of under 150,000 clones listed, approximately 85% were seen once; the top ten hold 3% to 4.5%. V was pared by 6 bases and J by 4 bases, with 10 bases between. Germline V lookup: CDR1 MNHNY, CDR2 SVGAGI (reference sequence). CDR3 length: 12 amino acids. This chain links TRBV6-6 with TRBJ2-7; D call uncertain. Sequenced material: peripheral blood, taken on day 0 of MenACWY control vaccination. The TCR originated in an adult in good health. CDR3 loop: CASRPNSYEQYF. The CDR3 nucleotides are TGTGCCAGCAGACCCAACAGTTACGAGCAGTACTTC.